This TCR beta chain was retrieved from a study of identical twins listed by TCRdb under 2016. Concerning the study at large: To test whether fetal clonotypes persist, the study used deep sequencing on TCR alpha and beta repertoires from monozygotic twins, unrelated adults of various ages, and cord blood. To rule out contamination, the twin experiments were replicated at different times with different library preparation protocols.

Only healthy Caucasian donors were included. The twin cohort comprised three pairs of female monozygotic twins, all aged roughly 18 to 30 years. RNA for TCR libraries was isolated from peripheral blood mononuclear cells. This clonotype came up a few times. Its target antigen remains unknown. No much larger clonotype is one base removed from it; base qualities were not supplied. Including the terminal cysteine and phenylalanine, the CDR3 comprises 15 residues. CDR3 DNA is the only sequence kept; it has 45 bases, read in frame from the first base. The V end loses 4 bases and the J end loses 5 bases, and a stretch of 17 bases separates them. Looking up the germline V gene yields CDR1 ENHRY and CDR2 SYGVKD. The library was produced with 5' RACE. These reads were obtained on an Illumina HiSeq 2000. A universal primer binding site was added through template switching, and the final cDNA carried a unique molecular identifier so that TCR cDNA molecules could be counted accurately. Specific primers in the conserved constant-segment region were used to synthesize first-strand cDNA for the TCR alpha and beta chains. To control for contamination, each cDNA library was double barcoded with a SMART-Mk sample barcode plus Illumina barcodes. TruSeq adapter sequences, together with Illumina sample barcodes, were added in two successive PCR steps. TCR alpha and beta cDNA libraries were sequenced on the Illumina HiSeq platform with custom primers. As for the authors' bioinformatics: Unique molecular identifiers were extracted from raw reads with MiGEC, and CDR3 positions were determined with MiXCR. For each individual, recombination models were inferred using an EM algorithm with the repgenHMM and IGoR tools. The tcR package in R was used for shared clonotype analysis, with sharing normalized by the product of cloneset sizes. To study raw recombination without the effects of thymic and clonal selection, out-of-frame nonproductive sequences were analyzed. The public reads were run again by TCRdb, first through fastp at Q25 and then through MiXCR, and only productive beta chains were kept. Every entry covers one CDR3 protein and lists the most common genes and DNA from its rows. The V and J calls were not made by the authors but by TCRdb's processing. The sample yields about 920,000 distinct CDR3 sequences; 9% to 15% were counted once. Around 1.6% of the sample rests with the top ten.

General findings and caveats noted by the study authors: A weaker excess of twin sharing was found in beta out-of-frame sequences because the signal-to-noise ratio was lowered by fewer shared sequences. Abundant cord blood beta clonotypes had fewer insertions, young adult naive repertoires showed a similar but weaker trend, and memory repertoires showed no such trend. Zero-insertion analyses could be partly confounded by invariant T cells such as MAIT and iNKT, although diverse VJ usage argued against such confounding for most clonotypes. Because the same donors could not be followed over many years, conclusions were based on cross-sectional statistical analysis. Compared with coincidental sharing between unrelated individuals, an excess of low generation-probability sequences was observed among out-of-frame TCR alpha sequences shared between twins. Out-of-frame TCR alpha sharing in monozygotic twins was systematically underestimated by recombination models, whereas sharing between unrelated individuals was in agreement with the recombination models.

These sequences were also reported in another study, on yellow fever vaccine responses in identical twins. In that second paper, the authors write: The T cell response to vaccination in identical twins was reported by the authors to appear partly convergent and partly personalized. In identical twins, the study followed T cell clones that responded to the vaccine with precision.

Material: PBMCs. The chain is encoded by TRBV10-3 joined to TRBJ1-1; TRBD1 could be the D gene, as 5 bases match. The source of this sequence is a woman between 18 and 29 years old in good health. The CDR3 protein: CAISGSGGFGTEAFF. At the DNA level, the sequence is TGTGCCATCAGTGGTTCGGGGGGATTTGGTACTGAAGCTTTCTTT.